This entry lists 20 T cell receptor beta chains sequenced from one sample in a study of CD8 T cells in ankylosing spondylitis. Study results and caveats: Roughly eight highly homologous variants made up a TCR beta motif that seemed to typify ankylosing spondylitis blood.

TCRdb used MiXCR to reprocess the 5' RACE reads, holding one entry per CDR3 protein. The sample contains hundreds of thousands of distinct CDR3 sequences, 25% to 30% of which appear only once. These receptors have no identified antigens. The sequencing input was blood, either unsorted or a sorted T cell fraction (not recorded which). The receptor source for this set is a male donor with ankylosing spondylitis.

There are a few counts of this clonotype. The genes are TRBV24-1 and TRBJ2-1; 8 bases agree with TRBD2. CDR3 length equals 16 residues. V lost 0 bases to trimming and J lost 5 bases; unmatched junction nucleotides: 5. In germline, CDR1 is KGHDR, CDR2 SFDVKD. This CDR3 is CATSDLSREDNNEQFF. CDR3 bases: TGTGCCACCAGTGATTTGTCGCGGGAGGACAACAATGAGCAGTTCTTC.

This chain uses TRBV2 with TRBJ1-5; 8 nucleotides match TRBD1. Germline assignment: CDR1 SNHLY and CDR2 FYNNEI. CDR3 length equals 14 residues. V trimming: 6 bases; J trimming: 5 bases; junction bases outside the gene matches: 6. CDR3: CASSDGTGHQPQHF. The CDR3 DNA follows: TGTGCCAGCAGCGATGGGACAGGTCATCAGCCCCAGCATTTT. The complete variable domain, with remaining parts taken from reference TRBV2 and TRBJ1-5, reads EPEVTQTPSHQVTQMGQEVILRCVPISNHLYFYWYRQILGQKVEFLVSFYNNEISEKSEIFDDQFSVERPDGSNFTLKIRSTKLEDSAMYFCASSDGTGHQPQHFGDGTRLSIL.

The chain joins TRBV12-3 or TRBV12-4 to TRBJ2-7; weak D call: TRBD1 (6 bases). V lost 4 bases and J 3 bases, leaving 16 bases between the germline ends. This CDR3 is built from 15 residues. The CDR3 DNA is TGTGCCAGCAGTTCTACAGGGTTGGGTAACTACGAGCAGTACGTC. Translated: CASSSTGLGNYEQYV.

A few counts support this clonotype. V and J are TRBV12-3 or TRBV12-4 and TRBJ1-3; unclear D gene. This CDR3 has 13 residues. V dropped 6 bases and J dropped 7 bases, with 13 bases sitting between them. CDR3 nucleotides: TGTGCCAGCAGACTTCTCAGGAGGAACACCATATATTTT. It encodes CASRLLRRNTIYF.

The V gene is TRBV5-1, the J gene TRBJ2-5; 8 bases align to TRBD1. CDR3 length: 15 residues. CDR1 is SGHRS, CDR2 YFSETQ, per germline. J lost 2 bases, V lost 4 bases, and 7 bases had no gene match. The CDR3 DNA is TGCGCCAGCAGCCAGACGGGACAGGCACAAGAGACCCAGTACTTC. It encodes CASSQTGQAQETQYF.

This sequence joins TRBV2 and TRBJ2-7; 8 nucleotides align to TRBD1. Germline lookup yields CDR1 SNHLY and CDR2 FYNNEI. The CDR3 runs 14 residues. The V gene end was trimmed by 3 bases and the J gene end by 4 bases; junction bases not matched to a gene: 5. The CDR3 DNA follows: TGTGCCAGCAGTGAGCGGGACAGGCAATACGAGCAGTACGTC. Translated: CASSERDRQYEQYV.

The CDR3 DNA sequence: TGTGCCAGCAGCTCCCGTCCCGGAGGGGACACTGAAGCTTTCTTT. This codes for CASSSRPGGDTEAFF. The V and J genes are TRBV9 and TRBJ1-1; D is perhaps TRBD1 (5 bases). V lost 4 bases and J lost 3, with 16 bases in between. The CDR3 consists of 15 residues. Germline V gene sequence: CDR1 SGDLS, CDR2 YYNGEE.

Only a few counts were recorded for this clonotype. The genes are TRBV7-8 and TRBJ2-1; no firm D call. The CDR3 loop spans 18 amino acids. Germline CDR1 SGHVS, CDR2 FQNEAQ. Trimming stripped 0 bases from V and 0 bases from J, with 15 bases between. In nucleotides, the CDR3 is TGTGCCAGCAGCTTAGCGGGAATAGCCTCGAGCTCCTACAATGAGCAGTTCTTC. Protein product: CASSLAGIASSSYNEQFF.

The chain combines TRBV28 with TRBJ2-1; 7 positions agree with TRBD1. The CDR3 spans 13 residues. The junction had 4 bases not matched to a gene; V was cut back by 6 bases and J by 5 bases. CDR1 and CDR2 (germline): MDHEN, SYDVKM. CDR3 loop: CASRQGVDNEQFF. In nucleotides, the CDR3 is TGTGCCAGCAGGCAGGGGGTGGACAATGAGCAGTTCTTC.

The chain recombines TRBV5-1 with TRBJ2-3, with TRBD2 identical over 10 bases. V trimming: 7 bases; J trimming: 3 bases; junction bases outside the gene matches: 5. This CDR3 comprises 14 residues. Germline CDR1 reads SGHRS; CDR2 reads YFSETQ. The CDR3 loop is CASHSGRTTDTQYF. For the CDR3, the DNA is TGCGCCAGCCATAGCGGGAGGACGACAGATACGCAGTATTTT.

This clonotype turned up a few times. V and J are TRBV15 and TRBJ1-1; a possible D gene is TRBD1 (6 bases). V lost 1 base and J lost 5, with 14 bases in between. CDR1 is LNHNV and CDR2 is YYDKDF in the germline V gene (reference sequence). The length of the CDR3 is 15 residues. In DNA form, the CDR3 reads TGTGCCACCAGCAGAGGAAAGACAGGTGGGACTGAAGCTTTCTTT. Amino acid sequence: CATSRGKTGGTEAFF. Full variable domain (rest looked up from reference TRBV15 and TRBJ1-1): DAMVIQNPRYQVTQFGKPVTLSCSQTLNHNVMYWYQQKSSQAPKLLFHYYDKDFNNEADTPDNFQSRRPNTSFCFLDIRSPGLGDTAMYLCATSRGKTGGTEAFFGQGTRLTVV.

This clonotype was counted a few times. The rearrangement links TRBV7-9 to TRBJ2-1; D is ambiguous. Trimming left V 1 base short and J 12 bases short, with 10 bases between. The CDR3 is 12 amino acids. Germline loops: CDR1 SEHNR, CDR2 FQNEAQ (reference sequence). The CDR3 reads CASSLVTRAQFF. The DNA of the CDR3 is TGTGCCAGCAGCTTAGTAACCAGAGCGCAGTTCTTC. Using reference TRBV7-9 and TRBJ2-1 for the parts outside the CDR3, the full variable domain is DTGVSQNPRHKITKRGQNVTFRCDPISEHNRLYWYRQTLGQGPEFLTYFQNEAQLEKSRLLSDRFSAERPKGSFSTLEIQRTEQGDSAMYLCASSLVTRAQFFGPGTRLTVL.

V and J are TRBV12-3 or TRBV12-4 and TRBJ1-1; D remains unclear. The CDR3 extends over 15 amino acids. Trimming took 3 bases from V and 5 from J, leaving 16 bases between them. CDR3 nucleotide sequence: TGTGCCAGCAGTTTGGGTGCCGGGATAGTTACTGAAGCTTTCTTT. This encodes CASSLGAGIVTEAFF.

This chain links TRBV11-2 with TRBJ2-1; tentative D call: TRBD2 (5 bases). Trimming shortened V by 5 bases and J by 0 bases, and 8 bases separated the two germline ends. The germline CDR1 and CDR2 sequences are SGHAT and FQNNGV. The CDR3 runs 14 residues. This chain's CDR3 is CASSMGSSYNEQFF. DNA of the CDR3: TGTGCCAGCAGCATGGGGAGCTCCTACAATGAGCAGTTCTTC.

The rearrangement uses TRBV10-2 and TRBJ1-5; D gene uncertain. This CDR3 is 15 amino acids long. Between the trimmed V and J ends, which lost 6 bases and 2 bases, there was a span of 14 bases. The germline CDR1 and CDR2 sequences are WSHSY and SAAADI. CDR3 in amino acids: CASRGAGPGNQPQHF. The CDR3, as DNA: TGCGCCAGCAGGGGCGCTGGGCCCGGCAATCAGCCCCAGCATTTT.

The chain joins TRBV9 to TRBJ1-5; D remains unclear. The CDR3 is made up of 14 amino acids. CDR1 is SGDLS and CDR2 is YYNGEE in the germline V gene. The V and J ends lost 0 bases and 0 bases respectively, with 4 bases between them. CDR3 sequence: CASSVGGSNQPQHF. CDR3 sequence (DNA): TGTGCCAGCAGCGTAGGGGGTAGCAATCAGCCCCAGCATTTT.

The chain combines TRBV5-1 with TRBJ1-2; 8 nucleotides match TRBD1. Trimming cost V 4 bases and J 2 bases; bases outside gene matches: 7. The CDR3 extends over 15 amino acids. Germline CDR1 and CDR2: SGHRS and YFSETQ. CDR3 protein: CASSAQGAPNYGYTF. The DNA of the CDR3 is TGCGCCAGCAGCGCTCAGGGGGCGCCGAACTATGGCTACACCTTC. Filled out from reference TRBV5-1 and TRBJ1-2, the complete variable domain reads KAGVTQTPRYLIKTRGQQVTLSCSPISGHRSVSWYQQTPGQGLQFLFEYFSETQRNKGNFPGRFSGRQFSNSRSEMNVSTLELGDSALYLCASSAQGAPNYGYTFGSGTRLTVV.

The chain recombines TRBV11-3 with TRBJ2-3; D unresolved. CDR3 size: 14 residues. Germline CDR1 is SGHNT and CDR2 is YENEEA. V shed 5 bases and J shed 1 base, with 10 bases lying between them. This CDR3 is CASSQTRGTDTQYF. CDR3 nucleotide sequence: TGTGCCAGCAGCCAGACCCGGGGCACAGATACGCAGTATTTT.

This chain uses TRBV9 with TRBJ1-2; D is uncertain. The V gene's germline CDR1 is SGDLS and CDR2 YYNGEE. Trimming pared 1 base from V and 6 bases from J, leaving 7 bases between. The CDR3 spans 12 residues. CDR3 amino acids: CASSVSPNGYTF. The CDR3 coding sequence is TGTGCCAGCAGCGTATCCCCCAATGGCTACACCTTC.

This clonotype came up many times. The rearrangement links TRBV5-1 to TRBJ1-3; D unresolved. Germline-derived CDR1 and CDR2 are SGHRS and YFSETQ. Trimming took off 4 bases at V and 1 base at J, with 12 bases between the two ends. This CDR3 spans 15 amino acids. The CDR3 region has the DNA TGCGCCAGCAGCCCGCGGGCCGGTTCTGGAAACACCATATATTTT. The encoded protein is CASSPRAGSGNTIYF. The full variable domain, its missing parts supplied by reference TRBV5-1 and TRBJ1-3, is KAGVTQTPRYLIKTRGQQVTLSCSPISGHRSVSWYQQTPGQGLQFLFEYFSETQRNKGNFPGRFSGRQFSNSRSEMNVSTLELGDSALYLCASSPRAGSGNTIYFGEGSWLTVV.